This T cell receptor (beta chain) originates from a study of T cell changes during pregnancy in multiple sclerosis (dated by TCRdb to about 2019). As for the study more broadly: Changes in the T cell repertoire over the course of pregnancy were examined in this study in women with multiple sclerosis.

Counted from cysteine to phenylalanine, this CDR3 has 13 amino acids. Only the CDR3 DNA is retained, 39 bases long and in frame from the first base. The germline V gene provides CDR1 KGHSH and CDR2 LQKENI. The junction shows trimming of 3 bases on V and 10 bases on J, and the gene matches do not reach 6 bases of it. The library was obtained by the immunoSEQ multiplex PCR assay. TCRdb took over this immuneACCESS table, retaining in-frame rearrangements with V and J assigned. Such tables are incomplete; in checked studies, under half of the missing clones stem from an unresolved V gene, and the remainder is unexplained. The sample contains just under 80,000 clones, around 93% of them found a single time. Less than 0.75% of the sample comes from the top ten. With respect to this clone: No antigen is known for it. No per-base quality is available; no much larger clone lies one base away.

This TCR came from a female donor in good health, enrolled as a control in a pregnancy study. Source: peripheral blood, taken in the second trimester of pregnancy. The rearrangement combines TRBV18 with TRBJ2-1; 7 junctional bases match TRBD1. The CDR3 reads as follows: CASSPGQGVEQFF. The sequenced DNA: TGTGCCAGCTCACCCGGGCAGGGGGTCGAGCAGTTCTTC.